This record looks at one TCR beta chain sequence and its context. Trimming took 2 bases from V and 3 from J, leaving 16 bases between them. Germline V gene data show CDR1 as GTSNPN and CDR2 as SVGIG (reference sequence). This CDR3 spans 15 amino acids. Produced via immunoSEQ multiplex PCR; TCRdb's table is partial and in-frame only. This table holds tens of thousands of clones, approximately 90% found once. The entry originates in a study of OX40 agonist ivuxolimab in advanced cancers. The gene calls are TRBV30 and TRBJ1-2; D gene unclear. This clonotype was obtained from an adult with an advanced solid tumor such as melanoma, head and neck, liver or kidney cancer. The sample in question was CD4+ or CD8+ T cells sorted from blood, obtained in a trial of the OX40 agonist ivuxolimab. The CDR3 sequence: CAWSRAGGTYYGYTF. DNA for the CDR3: TGTGCCTGGAGTCGTGCGGGCGGAACCTACTATGGCTACACCTTC.